This T cell receptor (beta chain) was identified in a study of somatic mutations in cytotoxic T cells in rheumatoid arthritis. Findings and limits, study-wide: Researchers did not know the antigen targets of the expanded CD8+ clones.

A note on this clone: Its antigen is undetermined.

Sequenced by immunoSEQ multiplex PCR; TCRdb stores in-frame clones only, minus some. The profile shows 10,000 to 12,000 clones, around 89% of them singletons. The source material was CD4+ T cells sorted from blood. The receptor's source is a woman younger than 30 with rheumatoid arthritis.

The CDR3 nucleotides are TGTGCCAGCAGGAGCAGGGACTATGGCTACACCTTC. It codes for CASRSRDYGYTF. The genes are TRBV28 and TRBJ1-2, with D maybe TRBD1 (5 bases). V was shortened by 6 bases and J by 3 bases, with 8 bases between the two germline ends. This CDR3 has 12 residues. Germline CDR1 and CDR2: MDHEN and SYDVKM.